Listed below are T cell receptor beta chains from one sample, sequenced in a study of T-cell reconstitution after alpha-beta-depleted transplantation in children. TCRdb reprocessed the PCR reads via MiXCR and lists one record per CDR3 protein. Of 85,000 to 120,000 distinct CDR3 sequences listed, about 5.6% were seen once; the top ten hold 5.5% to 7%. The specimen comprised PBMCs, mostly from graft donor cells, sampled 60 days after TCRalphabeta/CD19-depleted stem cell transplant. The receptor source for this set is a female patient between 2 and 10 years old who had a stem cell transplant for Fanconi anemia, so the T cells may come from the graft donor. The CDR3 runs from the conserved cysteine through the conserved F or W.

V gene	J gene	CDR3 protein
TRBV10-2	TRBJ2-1	CASSGGISYNEQFF
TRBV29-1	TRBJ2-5	CSVLPGLAAFQETQYF
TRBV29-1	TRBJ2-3	CSVESGGQTQYF
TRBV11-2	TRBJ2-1	CASSSNGRYEQFF
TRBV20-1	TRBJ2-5	CSASGQQETQYF
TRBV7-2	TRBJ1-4	CASSVTGFEKLFF
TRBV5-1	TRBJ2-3	CASSLPGAGTDTQYF
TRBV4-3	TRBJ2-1	CASSQTGLLFYNEQFF
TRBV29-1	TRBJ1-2	CSVPDSNRGLGYTF
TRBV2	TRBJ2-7	CASTPGQGWYEQYF
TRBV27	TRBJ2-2	CASSSLGGAAGELFF
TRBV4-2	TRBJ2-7	CASSQVNRGPPYEQYF
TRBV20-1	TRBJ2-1	CSAGRDSPPNEQFF
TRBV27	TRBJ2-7	CASSLSAGLAVYEQYF
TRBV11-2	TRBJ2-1	CASSLRGLAGGFYNEQFF
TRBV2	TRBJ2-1	CASGPTAYNEQFF
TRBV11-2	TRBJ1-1	CASSLDFWGRWNTEAFF
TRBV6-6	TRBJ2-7	CASSYWGYEQYF
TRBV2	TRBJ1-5	CASSDLNNQPQHF
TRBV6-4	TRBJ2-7	CASRGTGIPYEQYF
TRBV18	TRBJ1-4	CASSLDRVGEKLFF
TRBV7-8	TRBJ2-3	CASSEGLEDTQYF
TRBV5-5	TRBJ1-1	CASSLWSGWNTEAFF
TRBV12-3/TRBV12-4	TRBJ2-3	CASSPKSDTQYF
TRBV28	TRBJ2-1	CASSLWKGPNSYNEQFF
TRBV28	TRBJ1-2	CATREDRIFYGYTF
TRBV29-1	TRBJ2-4	CSVEPGPPDIQYF
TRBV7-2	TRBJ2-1	CASSLRTSGSDEQFF